This T cell receptor beta chain was sequenced during a study of T cells in Graves' hyperthyroidism and ophthalmopathy (dated by TCRdb to between 2018 and 2021). Study-level background: Peripheral blood was collected at initial diagnosis, before any treatment. A discovery cohort of about a hundred patients, about 43 with Graves' ophthalmopathy and 57 with stable Graves' hyperthyroidism, was used to find distinguishing TCR V-J signatures. Prospective prediction of ophthalmopathy was tested in an independent validation cohort of fewer than 20 hyperthyroidism patients and some 17 patients who later progressed to ophthalmopathy. For training and testing, the approximately 97 patients in the discovery cohort were randomly divided in a 7:3 ratio. Thyroid tissue and blood T-cell repertoires from more than five Graves' hyperthyroidism patients were also compared in the study. Once sampling was done, hyperthyroidism patients were given methimazole at a starting dose of 30 mg daily, whereas ophthalmopathy patients were given high-dose intravenous methylprednisolone. According to the paper, TCR Vbeta CDR3 sequencing was carried out on 135 peripheral blood samples, which came from under 50 ophthalmopathy, about 75 hyperthyroidism and roughly 17 progressor patients.

Counted from cysteine to phenylalanine, this CDR3 has 13 amino acids. The only DNA kept is the CDR3, 39 bases in frame from the first base. The germline V gene gives CDR1 as MGHDK and CDR2 as SYGVNS. For this chain, trimming is 5 bases at the V end and 10 bases at the J end, and the number of junction bases without a gene match is 9. Amplification of TCR beta CDR3 regions was carried out from RNA transcripts. For the first round of RT-PCR on the TCR CDR3, the HTBI primer set was used together with the Qiagen OneStep RT-PCR kit. Libraries were constructed in a second round of multiplex PCR, after which size selection and purification were carried out. Libraries were sequenced paired-end with 100 bp reads on an Illumina HiSeq2000. In the paper's pipeline: SOAPnuke was used to process the raw data, with reads discarded if the reads contained adapters or uncalled bases, had a mean Phred below 15, or lacked an exact constant-primer or identifier match. COPE v1.2.5 was used to merge the high-quality paired reads, and each unique nucleotide sequence was defined as a clonotype. Clonotypes were aligned to IMGT TRBV, TRBD and TRBJ reference segments using MiTCR v1.1. The analysis was restricted to V-J combinations with a frequency above 0.0001, which together covered roughly 99% of the repertoires. A TCS score was defined as the ratio between F50 (clonal expansion) and ExV (chaos), using BLOSUM62-based TCRdist between CDR3 peptides within each V-J. Welch's t-statistics and random forest reduced several hundred V-J features to 13, which were used in a naive Bayes classifier (R e1071). The public reads were reprocessed in TCRdb via fastp at Q25 and MiXCR, keeping in-frame beta chains. Records with the same CDR3 protein are collapsed into one entry carrying the most frequent genes and DNA. The V and J calls were not made by the authors but by TCRdb's processing. For this sample there are about 640,000 distinct CDR3 sequences; under 25% appear just once. 34% of the sample is held by the ten biggest clonotypes.

In the ophthalmopathy patients, disease was moderately to severely active, with a Clinical Activity Score of 3 or more, a NOSPECS grade of 4 or more, and a duration of less than 3 months. The study excluded patients with uncontrolled infections, other autoimmune diseases, pregnancy or lactation. Diagnoses were established on the basis of clinical symptoms, serum thyroxine and TRAb, thyroid ultrasound, and orbital computed tomography. PBMCs were separated from roughly 10 ml of fresh peripheral blood using Ficoll-Paque density gradient centrifugation. Total RNA was extracted with Trizol reagent, and quality was checked on an Agilent 2100 Bioanalyzer. The study at large found these results: In cross-validation, a model built on a 13 V-J signature told ophthalmopathy apart from stable hyperthyroidism with approximately 90% sensitivity and 81% to 82% specificity, and in testing the same model reached 80%/75%. Sample size was not statistically predetermined, and investigators were not blinded to group allocation. During validation, the model predicted progression to ophthalmopathy a median of about 6.3 months ahead of onset, with around 71% sensitivity and 72% to 80% specificity. Most expanded thyroid clonotypes (frequency above 0.001) were also found in blood, which suggests that blood repertoires may mirror thyroid immune responses.

As to this clonotype: Its recognized antigen is unknown. Per-base qualities were not stored, and no clone one base away is much larger.

This receptor was identified in a man aged 30 to 45 with Graves' ophthalmopathy. The sample taken for sequencing was blood. The chain joins TRBV25-1 to TRBJ1-1, with 8 central nucleotides matching TRBD1. The sequenced DNA is TGTGCCAGCAGTCCGGACAGGGCCACGGGAGCTTTCTTT. Translated, it reads CASSPDRATGAFF.